The clone carrying this T cell receptor beta chain was counted between two and nine times. Its antigen is still unknown. A CD45RO/CCR7/CD25/CD127/CD95/CD27 panel sorted naive, central memory, regulatory and stem cell-like memory CD4+ cells. This sample stems from a study of beta chain features in type 1 diabetes. Notes on the study in general: Within patients, naive, central memory and Treg TCRB repertoires seemed more similar than within healthy donors. Moderately but significantly shorter TCRB CDR3s were found in Type 1 diabetes patients in all four CD4+ subsets. The cDNA sequencing approach could over-represent high-TCR-expressing cells. Small HLA sub-analyses could not settle whether HLA shapes TCRB rearrangement.

Sequencing targeted expressed TCRB transcripts, as all isolated RNA had been reverse transcribed. Profiling relied on immunoSEQ multiplex PCR, and the TCRdb table lists in-frame clones only, not all of them. The table has 100,000 to 150,000 clones, over 15% seen once. V shed 6 bases, J shed 5 bases, and the junction held 5 bases outside the gene matches. CDR1 is KGHSH, CDR2 LQKENI, per germline. This CDR3 is built from 14 residues. This receptor was taken from a man under 40 with type 1 diabetes. What was sequenced was central memory CD4+ T cells from blood. The rearrangement uses TRBV18 and TRBJ2-7, with 12 bases lining up with TRBD1. The CDR3 nucleotides are TGTGCCAGCTCCCCCGGGACAGGGGGCAACGAGCAGTACTTC. This translates into CASSPGTGGNEQYF.